This record looks at one T cell receptor beta chain sequence and its context. Some clones are missing from TCRdb's copy, which holds only in-frame ones; the method was immunoSEQ multiplex PCR. This repertoire shows under 500,000 clones, nearly 90% found once; its top ten account for around 1.8%. This entry belongs to a study of blood T cell repertoires in COVID-19. Across the whole study: The United States, Italy and Spain were the sources of the acute and convalescent COVID-19 samples.

Trimming pared 8 bases from V and 4 bases from J, leaving 11 bases between. Per the germline V gene, CDR1 is MNHEY and CDR2 is SVGAGI. The CDR3 is made up of 12 amino acids. The source material was PBMCs or T cells enriched from blood (not recorded which). The clonotype originates from a woman aged 18-35 years with acute COVID-19. V is TRBV6-5 and J is TRBJ1-2; the D gene is possibly TRBD1 (5 bases). CDR3 in amino acids: CASFGGSYGYTF. The CDR3 DNA sequence: TGTGCCAGCTTCGGGGGATCCTATGGCTACACCTTC.